This is a list of T cell receptor beta chains from one sample in a study of cytomegalovirus exposure and HLA in healthy donors. Some clones are missing from TCRdb's copy, which holds only in-frame ones; the method was immunoSEQ multiplex PCR. This table holds some 150,000 clones, roughly 89% found once. Input material: PBMCs. These receptors were obtained from a woman aged 25 to 39 in good health and CMV-seronegative. Each CDR3 is given with its conserved first and last residue. The D gene is left open where the match is weak. Size is stated for part of the rows, as once, few or many counts, or as a class when the clone is expanded.

>TRBJ1-6|TRBD1|NA|TRBV19
CASSMDRVSPLHF
TGTGCCAGTAGTATGGACAGGGTCTCACCCCTCCACTTT
>TRBJ2-3|NA|NA|TRBV10-1
CASSPPGLSDTQYF
TGCGCCAGCAGCCCCCCAGGGCTTTCAGATACGCAGTATTTT
>TRBJ1-1|TRBD1|NA|TRBV20-1
CSARGQAEAFF
TGCAGTGCCCGCGGACAGGCTGAAGCTTTCTTT
>TRBJ1-5|TRBD1|once|TRBV4-1
CASSPGQGGNQPQHF
TGCGCCAGCAGCCCGGGACAGGGGGGAAATCAGCCCCAGCATTTT
>TRBJ1-1|NA|NA|TRBV27
CASSYSVVNTEAFF
TGTGCCAGCAGCTATAGTGTCGTGAACACTGAAGCTTTCTTT
>TRBJ2-5|NA|NA|TRBV10-2
CASSGLEETQYF
TGCGCCAGCAGTGGACTGGAAGAGACCCAGTACTTC
>TRBJ1-5|NA|NA|TRBV7-8
CASSWDWERNQPQHF
TGTGCCAGCAGCTGGGACTGGGAAAGGAATCAGCCCCAGCATTTT
>TRBJ2-1|NA|NA|TRBV19
CASSIGPGSYNEQFF
TGTGCCAGTAGTATAGGCCCGGGCTCCTACAATGAGCAGTTCTTC
>TRBJ2-5|TRBD2|NA|TRBV10-3
CAISEGAGGTQETQYF
TGTGCCATCAGTGAGGGAGCGGGGGGAACCCAAGAGACCCAGTACTTC
>TRBJ2-1|NA|NA|TRBV6-1
CASSDAGWTYNEQFF
TGTGCCAGCAGCGACGCAGGGTGGACCTACAATGAGCAGTTCTTC
>TRBJ2-5|TRBD2|NA|TRBV9
CASSAWTSGAQETQYF
TGTGCCAGCAGCGCCTGGACTAGCGGGGCACAAGAGACCCAGTACTTC
>TRBJ1-1|NA|NA|TRBV6-5
CASSYSGARTEAFF
TGTGCCAGCAGTTACTCAGGGGCGAGAACTGAAGCTTTCTTT
>TRBJ2-7|NA|NA|TRBV25-1
CASSADQTYEQYF
TGTGCCAGCAGTGCAGACCAGACTTACGAGCAGTACTTC
>TRBJ2-1|NA|NA|TRBV5-4
CASSRQNEQFF
TGTGCCAGCAGCCGCCAGAATGAGCAGTTCTTC
>TRBJ1-1|NA|NA|TRBV7-8
CASSSFMNTEAFF
TGTGCCAGCAGCTCCTTTATGAACACTGAAGCTTTCTTT
>TRBJ2-1|TRBD2|NA|TRBV7-6
CASSLVIAGADNEQFF
TGTGCCAGCAGCTTAGTGATAGCGGGGGCTGACAATGAGCAGTTCTTC
>TRBJ1-1|TRBD1|NA|TRBV7-2
CASTRQGLNTEAFF
TGTGCCAGCACCCGACAGGGCCTGAACACTGAAGCTTTCTTT
>TRBJ1-2|NA|NA|TRBV6-6
CASSYEGGYTF
TGTGCCAGCAGTTATGAGGGTGGCTACACCTTC
>TRBJ2-3|NA|NA|TRBV15
CATSRDRGVTDTQYF
TGTGCCACCAGCAGAGATCGCGGGGTCACAGATACGCAGTATTTT
>TRBJ1-5|NA|NA|TRBV27
CASSLGPARPQHF
TGTGCCAGCAGTTTGGGCCCCGCACGGCCCCAGCATTTT
>TRBJ1-1|TRBD1|NA|TRBV6-4
CASSDGTENTEAFF
TGTGCCAGCAGTGACGGGACAGAGAACACTGAAGCTTTCTTT
>TRBJ1-6|NA|NA|TRBV12-5
CASGPGQLSSYNSPLHF
TGTGCTAGTGGCCCCGGACAGTTGAGCTCCTATAATTCACCCCTCCACTTT
>TRBJ2-3|TRBD1|NA|TRBV6-1
CASSEWSGGVLNTQYF
TGTGCCAGCAGTGAATGGTCAGGGGGCGTGTTGAATACGCAGTATTTT
>TRBJ2-1|TRBD1|NA|TRBV5-6
CASSSQGASYGEQFF
TGTGCCAGCAGCTCCCAGGGGGCAAGTTACGGTGAGCAGTTCTTC
>TRBJ2-3|TRBD2|once|TRBV6-5
CAVTSGATDTQYF
TGTGCCGTTACTAGCGGGGCCACAGATACGCAGTATTTT
>TRBJ1-1|NA|NA|TRBV5-1
CASSLWGLNTEAFF
TGCGCCAGCAGCTTATGGGGGCTGAACACTGAAGCTTTCTTT
>TRBJ1-5|NA|NA|TRBV27
CASSHGEGPQHF
TGTGCCAGCAGCCATGGGGAGGGGCCCCAGCATTTT
>TRBJ2-1|NA|NA|TRBV27
CASSSQTGSAGEQFF
TGTGCCAGCAGTTCGCAGACAGGGTCAGCGGGTGAGCAGTTCTTC
>TRBJ2-1|NA|NA|TRBV5-4
CASSPGGTVNYNEQFF
TGTGCCAGCAGCCCGGGGGGGACAGTGAATTACAATGAGCAGTTCTTC
>TRBJ2-3|NA|NA|TRBV5-1
CASSSGLSTDTQYF
TGCGCCAGCAGCTCGGGACTGAGCACAGATACGCAGTATTTT
>TRBJ2-3|TRBD2|NA|TRBV7-2
CASSLFASGGDTQYF
TGTGCCAGCAGCTTATTTGCTAGCGGGGGGGATACGCAGTATTTT
>TRBJ1-4|NA|NA|TRBV5-4
CASSLDRSTNEKLFF
TGTGCCAGCAGCCTAGACCGATCAACTAATGAAAAACTGTTTTTT
>TRBJ1-1|NA|NA|TRBV30
CAWSVDSPEAFF
TGTGCCTGGAGTGTAGACAGCCCTGAAGCTTTCTTT
>TRBJ2-7|TRBD2|once|TRBV27
CASSLSTGLAGEQYF
TGTGCCAGCAGTTTATCGACGGGACTAGCTGGCGAGCAGTACTTC
>TRBJ1-2|TRBD1|NA|TRBV6-6
CASSYSADRGRDGYTF
TGTGCCAGCAGTTACTCGGCCGACAGGGGACGAGATGGCTACACCTTC
>TRBJ2-1|TRBD1|NA|TRBV5-4
CASSLAGGQGDNEQFF
TGTGCCAGCAGCTTGGCCGGGGGACAGGGAGACAATGAGCAGTTCTTC
>TRBJ1-6|NA|once|TRBV9
CASSSDRIDNSPLHF
TGTGCCAGCAGCTCCGACAGGATCGATAATTCACCCCTCCACTTT
>TRBJ2-3|TRBD2|NA|TRBV13
CASSASGGATDTQYF
TGTGCCAGCAGCGCTAGCGGGGGGGCCACAGATACGCAGTATTTT
>TRBJ1-6|NA|NA|TRBV6-6
CASSYSDVPGLHF
TGTGCCAGCAGTTACTCCGATGTCCCAGGCCTCCACTTT
>TRBJ1-2|NA|NA|TRBV9
CASSPIIQGLHGYTF
TGTGCCAGCAGCCCTATCATACAGGGCCTACATGGCTACACCTTC
>TRBJ1-3|TRBD1|NA|TRBV14
CASSQEARTGRNTIYF
TGTGCCAGCAGCCAAGAAGCTCGGACAGGGCGGAACACCATATATTTT
>TRBJ1-2|NA|NA|TRBV6-1
CASTRAYNYGYTF
TGTGCCAGCACCCGAGCGTATAACTATGGCTACACCTTC
>TRBJ2-7|TRBD1|NA|TRBV27
CASSRPGQGSWEQYF
TGTGCCAGCAGTCGTCCGGGACAGGGGTCATGGGAGCAGTACTTC
>TRBJ1-6|TRBD1|NA|TRBV6-5
CASSSLRQGKPLHF
TGTGCCAGCAGCTCACTCCGACAGGGGAAACCCCTCCACTTT
>TRBJ1-6|TRBD1|NA|TRBV6-1
CASSHRDSHPPLHF
TGTGCCAGCAGCCACCGGGACAGCCATCCTCCCCTCCACTTT
>TRBJ1-1|NA|NA|TRBV6-1
CASSERGLDTEAFF
TGTGCCAGCAGTGAAAGGGGGTTGGACACTGAAGCTTTCTTT
>TRBJ2-1|TRBD1|NA|TRBV7-2
CASSLAQARQGIEQFF
TGTGCCAGCAGCTTAGCGCAAGCGAGACAGGGGATTGAGCAGTTCTTC
>TRBJ1-1|NA|NA|TRBV10-3
CAIRGSNTEAFF
TGTGCCATCCGAGGATCCAACACTGAAGCTTTCTTT
>TRBJ2-3|TRBD2|NA|TRBV7-8
CASSLTPTRTSGDTDTQYF
TGTGCCAGCAGCTTAACTCCCACCAGGACTAGCGGGGACACAGATACGCAGTATTTT
>TRBJ1-1|NA|NA|TRBV5-1
CASRQPGLSEGAFF
TGCGCCAGCAGGCAACCGGGACTCTCTGAGGGAGCTTTCTTT
>TRBJ1-2|TRBD1|few|TRBV6-5
CASRAPGQDGYTF
TGTGCCAGCAGAGCCCCGGGACAGGACGGCTACACCTTC
>TRBJ2-1|TRBD1|NA|TRBV5-1
CASSLGQGSYNEQFF
TGCGCCAGCAGCTTGGGACAGGGGAGCTACAATGAGCAGTTCTTC